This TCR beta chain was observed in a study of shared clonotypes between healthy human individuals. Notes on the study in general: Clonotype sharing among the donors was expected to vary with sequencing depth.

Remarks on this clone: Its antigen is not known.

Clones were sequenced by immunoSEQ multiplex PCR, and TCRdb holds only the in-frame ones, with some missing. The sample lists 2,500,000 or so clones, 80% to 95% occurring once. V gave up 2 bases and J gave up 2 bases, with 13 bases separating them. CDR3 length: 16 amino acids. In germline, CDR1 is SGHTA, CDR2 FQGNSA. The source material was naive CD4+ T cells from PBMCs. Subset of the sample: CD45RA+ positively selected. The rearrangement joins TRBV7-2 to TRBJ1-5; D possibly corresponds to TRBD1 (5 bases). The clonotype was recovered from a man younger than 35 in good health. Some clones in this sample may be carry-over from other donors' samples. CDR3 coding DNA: TGTGCCAGCAGCTTATGGGACTTTAGGGGCAATCAGCCCCAGCATTTT. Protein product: CASSLWDFRGNQPQHF.